This T cell receptor beta chain was retrieved from a study of breast tumors, draining lymph nodes, adjacent tissues. There are many counts of this clonotype. Its target is not known. Overall study findings and caveats: Tumor and nontumor repertoires were significantly more similar in luminal-like than in basal-like breast cancer. Most tumor T cells seemingly derive from lymph node, then expand in tumor. Tumor TCR diversity was below lymph nodes but above nontumor tissue.

Each CDR3 protein gets one entry after TCRdb re-called the multiplex PCR reads with MiXCR. The sample holds some 170,000 distinct CDR3 sequences, 30% to 40% seen once. Axillary draining lymph nodes of breast cancer patients supplied the node samples. The germline CDR1 and CDR2 sequences are MDHEN and SYDVKM. The CDR3 contains 13 residues. V was cut by 7 bases and J by 7 bases, with 17 bases left in between. The chain links TRBV28 to TRBJ2-7, with D unresolved. This sequence was found in a female donor with breast cancer. Some clones in this sample may be carry-over from other donors' samples. Sequenced material: axillary lymph node tissue. The CDR3 DNA sequence: TGTGCCAGCATTTCTACCGGCCGTAGGGAGCAGTACTTC. This sequence encodes CASISTGRREQYF. Variable domain in full (rest from reference TRBV28 and TRBJ2-7): DVKVTQSSRYLVKRTGEKVFLECVQDMDHENMFWYRQDPGLGLRLIYFSYDVKMKEKGDIPEGYSVSREKKERFSLILESASTNQTSMYLCASISTGRREQYFGPGTRLTVT.